The source of this T cell receptor beta chain is a study of identical twins. This clonotype was observed many times. Every sampled donor was Caucasian and healthy. TCRdb passed the 5' RACE reads through MiXCR, listing each CDR3 protein once. The sample holds under 500,000 distinct CDR3 sequences; 14% are singletons and the top ten take more than 0.8%. The germline gives CDR1 SNHLY, CDR2 FYNNEI. There are 12 residues in the CDR3. Trimming stripped 5 bases from V and 4 bases from J, with 9 bases between. In addition, the sample was reused for a study of yellow fever vaccine responses in identical twins.

This sequence joins TRBV2 and TRBJ2-7, with D perhaps TRBD1 (6 bases). The sequenced material came from CD4+ T cells sorted from blood. This TCR was recovered from a woman in her late teens or twenties in good health. The CDR3 coding sequence is TGTGCCAGCAGTAGAGACAGGTACGAGCAGTACTTC. It specifies CASSRDRYEQYF.